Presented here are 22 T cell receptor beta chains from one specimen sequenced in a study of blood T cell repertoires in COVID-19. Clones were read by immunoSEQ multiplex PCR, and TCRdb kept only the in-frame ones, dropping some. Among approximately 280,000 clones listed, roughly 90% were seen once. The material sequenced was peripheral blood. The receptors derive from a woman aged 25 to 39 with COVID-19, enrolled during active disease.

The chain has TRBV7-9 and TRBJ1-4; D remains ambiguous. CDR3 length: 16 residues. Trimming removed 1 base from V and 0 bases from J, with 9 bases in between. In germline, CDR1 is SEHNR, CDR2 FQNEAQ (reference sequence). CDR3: CASSLGPVATNEKLFF. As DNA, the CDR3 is TGTGCCAGCAGCTTAGGCCCGGTGGCAACTAATGAAAAACTGTTTTTT.

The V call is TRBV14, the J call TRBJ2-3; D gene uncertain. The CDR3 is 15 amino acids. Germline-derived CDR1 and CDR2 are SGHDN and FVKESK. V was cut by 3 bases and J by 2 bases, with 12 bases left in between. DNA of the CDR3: TGTGCCAGCAGCCAGAATTCGGTATCCACAGATACGCAGTATTTT. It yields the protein CASSQNSVSTDTQYF.

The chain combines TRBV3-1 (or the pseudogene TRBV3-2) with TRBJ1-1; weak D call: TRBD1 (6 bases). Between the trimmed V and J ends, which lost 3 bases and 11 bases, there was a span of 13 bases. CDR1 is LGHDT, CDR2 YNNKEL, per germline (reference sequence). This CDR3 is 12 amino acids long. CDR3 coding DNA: TGTGCCAGCAGCCACGAGGGGGGGTACGCTTTCTTT. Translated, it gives CASSHEGGYAFF.

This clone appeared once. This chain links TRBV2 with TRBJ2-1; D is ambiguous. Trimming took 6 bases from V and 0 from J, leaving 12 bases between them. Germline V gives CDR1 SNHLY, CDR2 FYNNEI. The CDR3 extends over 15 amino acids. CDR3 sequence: CASSYDLHSYNEQFF. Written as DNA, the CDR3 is TGTGCCAGCAGCTATGACTTACACTCCTACAATGAGCAGTTCTTC.

CDR3 protein: CASSQEPRVAGLSTDTQYF. Written as DNA, the CDR3 is TGCGCCAGCAGCCAAGAGCCCCGGGTAGCGGGGCTTAGCACAGATACGCAGTATTTT. The rearrangement uses TRBV4-1 and TRBJ2-3, with 8 bases that match TRBD2. The CDR3 has 19 residues. Germline-derived CDR1 and CDR2 are MGHRA and YSYEKL. V shed 0 bases and J 0 bases; nucleotides not matched to a gene: 11.

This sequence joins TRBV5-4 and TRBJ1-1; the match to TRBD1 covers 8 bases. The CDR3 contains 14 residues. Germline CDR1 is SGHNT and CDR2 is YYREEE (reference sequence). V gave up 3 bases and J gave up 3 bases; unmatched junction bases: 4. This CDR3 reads CASSSTGVDTEAFF. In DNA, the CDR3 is TGTGCCAGCAGCTCGACAGGGGTGGACACTGAAGCTTTCTTT.

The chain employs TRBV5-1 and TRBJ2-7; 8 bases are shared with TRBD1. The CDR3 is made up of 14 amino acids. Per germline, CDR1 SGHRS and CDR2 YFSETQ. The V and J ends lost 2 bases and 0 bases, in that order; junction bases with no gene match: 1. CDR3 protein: CASSFGTGSYEQYF. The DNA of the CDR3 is TGCGCCAGCAGCTTCGGGACAGGCTCCTACGAGCAGTACTTC.

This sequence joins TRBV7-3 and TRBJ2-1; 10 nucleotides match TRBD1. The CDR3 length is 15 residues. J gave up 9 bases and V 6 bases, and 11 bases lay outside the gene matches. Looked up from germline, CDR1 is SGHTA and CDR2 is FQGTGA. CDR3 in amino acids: CASRDRDRGTGEQFF. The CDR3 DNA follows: TGTGCCAGCAGAGACCGGGACAGGGGTACCGGTGAGCAGTTCTTC.

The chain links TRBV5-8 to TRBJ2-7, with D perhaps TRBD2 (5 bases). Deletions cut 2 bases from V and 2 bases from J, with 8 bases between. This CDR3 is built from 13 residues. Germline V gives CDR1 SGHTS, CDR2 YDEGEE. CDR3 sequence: CASSFGNTYEQYF. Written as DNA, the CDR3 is TGTGCCAGCAGCTTCGGGAACACCTACGAGCAGTACTTC.

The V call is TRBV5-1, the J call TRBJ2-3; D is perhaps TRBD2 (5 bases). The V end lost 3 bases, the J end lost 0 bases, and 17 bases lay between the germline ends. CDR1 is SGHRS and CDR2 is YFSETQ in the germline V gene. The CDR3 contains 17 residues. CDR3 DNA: TGCGCCAGCAGCTCTGGAGTGAGGGCGCATAGCACAGATACGCAGTATTTT. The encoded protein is CASSSGVRAHSTDTQYF.

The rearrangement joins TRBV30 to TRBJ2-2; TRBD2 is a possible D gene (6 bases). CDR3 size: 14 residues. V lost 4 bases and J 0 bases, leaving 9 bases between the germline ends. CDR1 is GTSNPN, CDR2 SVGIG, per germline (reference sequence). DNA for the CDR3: TGTGCCTGGACACTAGCTGCGAACACCGGGGAGCTGTTTTTT. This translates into CAWTLAANTGELFF.

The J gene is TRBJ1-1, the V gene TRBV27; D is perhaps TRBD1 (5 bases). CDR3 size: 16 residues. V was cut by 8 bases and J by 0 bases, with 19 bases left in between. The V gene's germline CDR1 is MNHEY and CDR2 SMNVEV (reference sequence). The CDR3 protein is CASLDPDGALNTEAFF. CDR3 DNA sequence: TGTGCCAGCCTGGACCCTGATGGGGCCCTGAACACTGAAGCTTTCTTT.

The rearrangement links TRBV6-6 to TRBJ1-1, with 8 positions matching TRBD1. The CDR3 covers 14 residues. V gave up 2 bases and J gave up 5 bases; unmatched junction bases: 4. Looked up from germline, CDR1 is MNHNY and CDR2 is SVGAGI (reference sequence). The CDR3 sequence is CASSYLQGDTEAFF. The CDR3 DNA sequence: TGTGCCAGCAGTTACCTACAGGGGGATACTGAAGCTTTCTTT.

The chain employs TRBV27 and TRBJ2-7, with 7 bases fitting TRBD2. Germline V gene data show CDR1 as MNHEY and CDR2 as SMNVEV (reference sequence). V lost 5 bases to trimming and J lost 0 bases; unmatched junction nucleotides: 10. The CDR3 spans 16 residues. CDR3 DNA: TGTGCCAGCAGTGCCTCACTAGCGAGTAGCTCCTACGAGCAGTACTTC. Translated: CASSASLASSSYEQYF.

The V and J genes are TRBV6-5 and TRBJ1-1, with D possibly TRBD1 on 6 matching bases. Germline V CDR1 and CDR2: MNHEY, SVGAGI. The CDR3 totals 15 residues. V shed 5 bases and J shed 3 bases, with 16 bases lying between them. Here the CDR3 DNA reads TGTGCCAGCAGTCAAACGGGGGGCGCGGACACTGAAGCTTTCTTT. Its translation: CASSQTGGADTEAFF.

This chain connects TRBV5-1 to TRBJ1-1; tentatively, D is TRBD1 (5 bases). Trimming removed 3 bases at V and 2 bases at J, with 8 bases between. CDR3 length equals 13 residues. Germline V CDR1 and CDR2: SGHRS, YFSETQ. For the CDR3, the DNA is TGCGCCAGCAGCTCTGGACACAACACTGAAGCTTTCTTT. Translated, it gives CASSSGHNTEAFF.

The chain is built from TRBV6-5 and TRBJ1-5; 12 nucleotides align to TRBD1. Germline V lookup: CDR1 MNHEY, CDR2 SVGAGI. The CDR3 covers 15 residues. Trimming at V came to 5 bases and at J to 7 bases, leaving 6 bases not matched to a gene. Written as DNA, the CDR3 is TGTGCCAGCAGTACAGGGACAGGGGGCCGACAGCCCCAGCATTTT. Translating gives CASSTGTGGRQPQHF.

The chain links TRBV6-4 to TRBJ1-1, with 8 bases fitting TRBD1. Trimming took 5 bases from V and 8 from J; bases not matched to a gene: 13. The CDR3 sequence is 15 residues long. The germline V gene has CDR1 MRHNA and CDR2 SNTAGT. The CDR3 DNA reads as TGTGCCAGCAGTCTGACAGGGGACTCAACTAGGGAAGCTTTCTTT. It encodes CASSLTGDSTREAFF.

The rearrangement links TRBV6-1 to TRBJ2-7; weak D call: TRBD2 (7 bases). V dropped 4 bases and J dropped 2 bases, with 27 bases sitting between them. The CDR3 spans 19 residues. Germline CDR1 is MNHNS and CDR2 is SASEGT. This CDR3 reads CASSAIGTQRGGTPYEQYF. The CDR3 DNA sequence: TGTGCCAGCAGTGCCATTGGGACCCAGAGGGGGGGGACTCCCTACGAGCAGTACTTC.

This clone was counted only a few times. This CDR3 is CASTQGGNEKLFF. The CDR3 DNA sequence: TGTGCCAGCACTCAGGGAGGTAATGAAAAACTGTTTTTT. The V gene is TRBV28, the J gene TRBJ1-4; tentatively, D is TRBD1 (5 bases). The CDR3 extends over 13 amino acids. Trimming stripped 7 bases from V and 4 bases from J, with 10 bases between. Germline loops: CDR1 MDHEN, CDR2 SYDVKM.

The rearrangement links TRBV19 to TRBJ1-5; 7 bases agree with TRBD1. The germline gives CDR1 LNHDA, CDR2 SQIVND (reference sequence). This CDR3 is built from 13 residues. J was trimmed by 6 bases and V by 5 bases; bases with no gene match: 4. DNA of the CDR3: TGTGCCAGTAGTCCCGACAGGGTTCAGCCCCAGCATTTT. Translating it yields CASSPDRVQPQHF.

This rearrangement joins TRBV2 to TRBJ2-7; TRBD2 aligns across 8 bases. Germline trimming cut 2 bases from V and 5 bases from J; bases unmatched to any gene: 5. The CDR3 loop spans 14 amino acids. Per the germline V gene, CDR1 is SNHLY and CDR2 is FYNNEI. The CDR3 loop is CASSELREADEQYF. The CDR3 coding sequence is TGTGCCAGCAGTGAACTGCGGGAGGCCGACGAGCAGTACTTC.